The 25 T cell receptor beta chains below were found in one sample sequenced in a study of CD8+CD57+ T cells in acquired aplastic anemia. The use of genomic DNA as template underpinned the TCR beta VDJ and CDR3 profiling. TCRdb redid the calling of the reads with MiXCR, one entry per CDR3 protein. The sample lists around 170,000 distinct CDR3 sequences, about 60% occurring once. Sequencing used sorted CD4+, CD8+, or CD8+CD57+ T cells (not recorded which) from PBMCs. All receptors come from a human donor in good health.

V is TRBV9 and J is TRBJ2-3; no firm D call. The V gene lost 6 bases and the J gene lost 8 bases, with 7 bases spanning the gap. Germline V gene sequence: CDR1 SGDLS, CDR2 YYNGEE. This CDR3 spans 10 amino acids. The CDR3 DNA is TGTGCCAGCACGGTAATTACGCAGTATTTT. Translated, it gives CASTVITQYF.

The chain couples TRBV10-3 to TRBJ2-7; 7 bases map to TRBD1. The V gene's germline CDR1 is ENHRY and CDR2 SYGVKD. This CDR3 contains 14 residues. V was clipped by 6 bases and J by 4 bases; unmatched bases: 9. Written as DNA, the CDR3 is TGTGCCATCAGGGATGACCAGGGGGTATACGAGCAGTACTTC. It codes for CAIRDDQGVYEQYF.

The chain links TRBV29-1 to TRBJ1-1; D not certain. This CDR3 region has 14 residues. Germline loops: CDR1 SQVTM, CDR2 ANQGSEA. V was pared by 5 bases and J by 2 bases, with 15 bases between. The CDR3 reads CSVSVSGFNTEAFF. The CDR3 region has the DNA TGCAGCGTTTCTGTGTCGGGGTTCAACACTGAAGCTTTCTTT.

Points on this clonotype: Compared with germline, one end of the junction differs, possibly owing to a read error. The chain has TRBV15 and TRBJ2-1; D gene unclear. The germline CDR1 and CDR2 sequences are LNHNV and YYDKDF (reference sequence). CDR3 length equals 15 residues. The CDR3 reads CASSLAAVSYNEQFF. The CDR3 nucleotides read TGTGCCAGCAGCTTGGCCGCAGTGTCCTACAATGAGCAGTTCTTC.

This clonotype came up many times. The chain carries TRBV12-3 or TRBV12-4 and TRBJ1-2, with no clear D. Trimming removed 8 bases from V and 4 bases from J, with 11 bases in between. The CDR3 has 12 residues. Written as DNA, the CDR3 is TGTGCCAGCTACAGTACCACCTATGGCTACACCTTC. Protein: CASYSTTYGYTF.

The CDR3 region has the DNA TGTGCCAGCAGCTCTCCTTCCGGGACAGGGTCCTACGAGCAGTACTTC. Its protein product is CASSSPSGTGSYEQYF. V is TRBV7-9 and J is TRBJ2-7, with 9 nucleotides matching TRBD1. This CDR3 has 16 residues. After removal of 4 bases from V and 1 base from J, the junction contained 8 bases not matched to a gene. Germline V gene lookup returns CDR1 SEHNR and CDR2 FQNEAQ (reference sequence).

This chain connects TRBV20-1 to TRBJ1-3; D unclear. CDR3 length: 13 residues. The germline gives CDR1 DFQATT, CDR2 SNEGSKA (reference sequence). With 4 bases removed from V and 0 bases from J, the gap between germline ends came to 7 bases. Here the CDR3 DNA reads TGCAGTGCTAACACAAACTCTGGAAACACCATATATTTT. This codes for CSANTNSGNTIYF.

The chain couples TRBV20-1 to TRBJ2-5; the match to TRBD2 covers 9 bases. Germline values: CDR1 DFQATT, CDR2 SNEGSKA (reference sequence). This CDR3 comprises 19 residues. The ends lost 0 bases at V and 4 bases at J; junction bases unmatched: 18. Written as DNA, the CDR3 is TGCAGTGCTAGAGACCTCGATCCTCAGACTAGCGGATTGCGAGAGACCCAGTACTTC. Its protein is CSARDLDPQTSGLRETQYF.

CDR3 in amino acids: CASKGGRHYTF. CDR3 DNA: TGTGCCAGTAAGGGAGGGAGGCACTACACCTTC. The chain couples TRBV19 to TRBJ1-2; D gene unclear. Germline CDR1 reads LNHDA; CDR2 reads SQIVND (reference sequence). Between the trimmed V and J ends, which lost 7 bases and 10 bases, there was a span of 13 bases. The CDR3 is made up of 11 amino acids.

This clonotype was seen a handful of times. The chain has TRBV2 and TRBJ2-7, with a weak D call TRBD1 (5 bases). Germline values: CDR1 SNHLY, CDR2 FYNNEI. The CDR3 is 14 residues long. The V gene lost 7 bases and the J gene lost 1 base, with 14 bases spanning the gap. For the CDR3, the DNA is TGTGCCAGCAAAGACAGTGACAGTTCCTACGAGCAGTACTTC. Translating gives CASKDSDSSYEQYF.

The genes are TRBV12-3 or TRBV12-4 and TRBJ2-2; 9 bases agree with TRBD1. V was pared by 10 bases and J by 5 bases, with 5 bases of the junction left unmatched. CDR3 length equals 13 residues. This chain's CDR3 is CANRDRATGELFF. The CDR3 DNA reads as TGTGCCAACCGGGACAGGGCGACCGGGGAGCTGTTTTTT.

On this clonotype: One junction end does not reproduce the germline sequence, and a read error may be involved. V gene TRBV5-1 combines with J gene TRBJ2-1; D possibly uses TRBD1 or TRBD2 (5 bases each). CDR3 length: 16 residues. Germline CDR1 SGHRS, CDR2 YFSETQ. CDR3 nucleotides: TGCGCCGGCAGCTTGAAGTTGCCAGGGAGCCACAATGAGCAGTTCTTC. Amino acid sequence: CAGSLKLPGSHNEQFF. The whole variable domain, remainder taken from reference TRBV5-1 and TRBJ2-1, is KAGVTQTPRYLIKTRGQQVTLSCSPISGHRSVSWYQQTPGQGLQFLFEYFSETQRNKGNFPGRFSGRQFSNSRSEMNVSTLELGDSALYLCAGSLKLPGSHNEQFFGPGTRLTVL.

The V gene is TRBV2, the J gene TRBJ2-7; no definite D call. The germline V gene encodes CDR1 SNHLY and CDR2 FYNNEI. Trimming removed 1 base at V and 2 bases at J, with 12 bases between. CDR3 length equals 15 residues. The CDR3 nucleotides are TGTGCCAGCAGTGAAGGGGTTAGGGATCCCTACGAGCAGTACTTC. Translation gives CASSEGVRDPYEQYF.

The chain links TRBV12-3 or TRBV12-4 to TRBJ2-6; D not resolved. The CDR3 loop spans 15 amino acids. V lost 2 bases to trimming and J lost 0 bases, with 5 bases between them. CDR3 nucleotides: TGTGCCAGCAGTTTATCGGGCTCTGGGGCCAACGTCCTGACTTTC. Translated, it gives CASSLSGSGANVLTF.

A note on this clonotype: At one of its ends the junction is not consistent with the germline gene, which may arise from a read error. The chain uses TRBV6-2 or TRBV6-3 and TRBJ1-1, with TRBD1 as a possible D gene (6 bases). The CDR3 length is 16 residues. Per the germline V gene, CDR1 is MNHEY and CDR2 is SVGEGT. The DNA for the CDR3 is TGTGCCAGCAGTTGGCAGATAGGACAGAAGAACGCTGAAGCTTTCTTT. Translating gives CASSWQIGQKNAEAFF.

This clonotype was counted only a few times. The rearrangement uses TRBV5-4 and TRBJ1-1; perhaps TRBD1 as D (5 bases). The CDR3 spans 14 residues. Germline CDR1 is SGHNT and CDR2 is YYREEE (reference sequence). V was clipped by 0 bases and J by 0 bases, with 6 bases between them. The CDR3 loop reads CASSLGRVNTEAFF. CDR3 nucleotides: TGTGCCAGCAGCTTGGGCAGGGTGAACACTGAAGCTTTCTTT.

J is TRBJ1-6 and V is TRBV5-6; 9 bases align to TRBD1. Germline CDR1 and CDR2: SGHDT and YYEEEE. The V and J ends lost 0 bases and 7 bases, in that order; junction bases with no gene match: 2. This CDR3 contains 15 residues. The CDR3 sequence: CASSLAGTGNSPLHF. DNA for the CDR3: TGTGCCAGCAGCTTGGCCGGGACAGGGAATTCACCCCTCCACTTT.

This clonotype occurred many times. The chain employs TRBV6-1 and TRBJ2-3, with 7 bases aligning to TRBD1. With 1 base clipped from V and 3 bases from J, the junction kept 7 bases outside the gene matches. Per germline, CDR1 MNHNS and CDR2 SASEGT. The CDR3 length is 16 residues. The CDR3 loop is CASSEVRDRWTDTQYF. The CDR3 nucleotides read TGTGCCAGCAGTGAAGTCCGGGACAGATGGACAGATACGCAGTATTTT.

The gene calls are TRBV24-1 and TRBJ2-3; D gene ambiguous. Trimming cost V 0 bases and J 10 bases, with 10 bases left between them. This CDR3 has 13 amino acids. The germline V gene has CDR1 KGHDR and CDR2 SFDVKD. DNA of the CDR3: TGTGCCACCAGTGATTTGCTAGGGTATGCGCAGTATTTT. Its protein is CATSDLLGYAQYF.

The gene calls are TRBV7-9 and TRBJ2-1; 15 nucleotides match TRBD2. The CDR3 is made up of 19 amino acids. Losses at the gene ends were 5 bases for V and 7 bases for J; bases not matched to a gene: 15. Germline loops: CDR1 SEHNR, CDR2 FQNEAQ (reference sequence). The CDR3 here is CASSLALRTSGRDKNEQFF. CDR3 DNA sequence: TGTGCCAGCAGCCTTGCTTTGCGGACTAGCGGGAGGGATAAAAATGAGCAGTTCTTC.

This clonotype was observed at least ten times. The genes are TRBV6-2 or TRBV6-3 and TRBJ1-3; D is undetermined. This CDR3 has 14 amino acids. In germline, CDR1 is MNHEY, CDR2 SVGEGT. The V end was cut by 9 bases, the J end by 0 bases, with 12 bases between. CDR3 sequence reads: CASRGLDSGNTIYF. Here the CDR3 DNA reads TGTGCCAGTCGTGGTTTGGACTCTGGAAACACCATATATTTT.

The chain recombines TRBV2 with TRBJ2-7, with D hard to call. Germline V gene lookup returns CDR1 SNHLY and CDR2 FYNNEI. V was shortened by 6 bases and J by 5 bases, with 17 bases between the two germline ends. The CDR3 is made up of 14 amino acids. The CDR3 bases are TGTGCCAGCAGCCCTGGACGGTCGGTGGACGAGCAGTACTTC. This sequence encodes CASSPGRSVDEQYF.

J is TRBJ2-3 and V is TRBV20-1, with D perhaps TRBD2 (6 bases). Between the trimmed V and J ends, which lost 1 base and 0 bases, there was a span of 8 bases. CDR1 and CDR2 (germline): DFQATT, SNEGSKA (reference sequence). The CDR3 covers 14 residues. CDR3 nucleotide sequence: TGCAGTGCTAGAGTTAGCGGCAGCACAGATACGCAGTATTTT. Amino acid sequence: CSARVSGSTDTQYF.

This clonotype has more than one count but fewer than ten. The chain links TRBV20-1 to TRBJ2-7; 14 positions agree with TRBD2. Trimming at V came to 3 bases and at J to 9 bases, leaving 1 base not matched to a gene. The CDR3 spans 12 residues. Germline V gene lookup returns CDR1 DFQATT and CDR2 SNEGSKA (reference sequence). The CDR3 protein is CSASGTSGRQYF. The CDR3 nucleotides are TGCAGTGCTAGCGGGACTAGCGGGAGGCAGTACTTC.

V gene TRBV29-1 combines with J gene TRBJ2-2, with D tentatively TRBD2 (6 bases). With 5 bases removed from V and 3 bases from J, the gap between germline ends came to 10 bases. CDR1 and CDR2 (germline): SQVTM, ANQGSEA. This CDR3 has 13 residues. CDR3 in DNA: TGCAGCGTTTCTAGCGCCTACACCGGGGAGCTGTTTTTT. It is translated as CSVSSAYTGELFF.